This T cell receptor (beta chain) was identified in a study of cytomegalovirus exposure and HLA in healthy donors. V was cut by 6 bases and J by 4 bases, with 17 bases left in between. Germline-derived CDR1 and CDR2 are SEHNR and FQNEAQ (reference sequence). The CDR3 totals 15 residues. 13 Jbeta primers and 60 Vbeta primers were used for the PCR. TCRdb's copy holds only in-frame clones and misses some; the assay was immunoSEQ multiplex PCR. In the table there are roughly 100,000 clones, 64% of which are singletons. This clone was seen more than once but under ten times. Its antigen is not known. Study-level points and caveats: According to an earlier analysis, most TCR beta V segments yielded productive rearrangements about 87% or about 30% of the time.

Donors in the study were healthy people who gave bone marrow. The source material was PBMCs. This receptor was obtained from a man in his sixties in good health and CMV-seronegative. V and J are TRBV7-9 and TRBJ2-3; D possibly corresponds to TRBD1 (6 bases). The CDR3 DNA follows: TGTGCCAGCAGTTCAGGGGAGAAGGCCTCAGATACGCAGTATTTT. As protein: CASSSGEKASDTQYF.